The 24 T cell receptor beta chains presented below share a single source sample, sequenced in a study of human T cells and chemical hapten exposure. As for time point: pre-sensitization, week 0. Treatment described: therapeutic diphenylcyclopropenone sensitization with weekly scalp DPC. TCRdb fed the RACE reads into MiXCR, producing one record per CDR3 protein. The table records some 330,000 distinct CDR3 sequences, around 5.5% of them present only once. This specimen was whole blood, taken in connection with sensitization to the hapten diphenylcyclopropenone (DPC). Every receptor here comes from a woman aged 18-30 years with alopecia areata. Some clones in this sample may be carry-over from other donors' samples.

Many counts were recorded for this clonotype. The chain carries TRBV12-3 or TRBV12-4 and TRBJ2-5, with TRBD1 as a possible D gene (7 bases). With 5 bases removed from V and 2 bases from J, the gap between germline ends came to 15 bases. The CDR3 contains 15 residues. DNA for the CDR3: TGTGCCAGCAGTACCCCGACAGGGAGGCAAGAGACCCAGTACTTC. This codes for CASSTPTGRQETQYF.

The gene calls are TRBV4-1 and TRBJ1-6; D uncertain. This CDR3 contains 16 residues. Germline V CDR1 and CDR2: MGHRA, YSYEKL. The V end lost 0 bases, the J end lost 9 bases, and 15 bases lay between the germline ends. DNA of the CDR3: TGCGCCAGCAGCCAAGATCGCGACTCCTCGCTTTCACCCCTCCACTTT. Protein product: CASSQDRDSSLSPLHF.

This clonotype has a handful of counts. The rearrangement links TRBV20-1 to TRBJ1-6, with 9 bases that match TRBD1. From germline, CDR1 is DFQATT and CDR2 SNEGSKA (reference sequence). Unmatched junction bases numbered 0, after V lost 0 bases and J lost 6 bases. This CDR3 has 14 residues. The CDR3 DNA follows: TGCAGTGCTAGAGAACAGGGGGCTAATTCACCCCTCCACTTT. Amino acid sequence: CSAREQGANSPLHF.

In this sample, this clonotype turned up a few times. Here the CDR3 DNA reads TGTGCCAGCAGCCTCAAACAGGGTAATCCCCACGAGCAGTACTTC. Translating it yields CASSLKQGNPHEQYF. The chain carries TRBV7-9 and TRBJ2-7, with D perhaps TRBD1 (6 bases). Germline CDR1 is SEHNR and CDR2 is FQNEAQ (reference sequence). The CDR3 extends over 15 amino acids. Trimming took 5 bases from V and 5 from J, leaving 19 bases between them.

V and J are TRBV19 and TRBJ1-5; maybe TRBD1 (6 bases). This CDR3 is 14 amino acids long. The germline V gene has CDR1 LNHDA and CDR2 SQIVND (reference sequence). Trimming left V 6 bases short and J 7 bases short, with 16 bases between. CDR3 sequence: CASSNLQGGQPQHF. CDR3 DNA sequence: TGTGCCAGTAGCAACTTACAGGGAGGCCAGCCCCAGCATTTT.

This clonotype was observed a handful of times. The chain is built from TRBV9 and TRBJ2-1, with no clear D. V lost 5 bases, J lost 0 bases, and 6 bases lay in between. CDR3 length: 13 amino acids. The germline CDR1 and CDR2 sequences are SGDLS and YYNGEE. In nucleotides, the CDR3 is TGTGCCAGCAGTGATAGCTCCTACAATGAGCAGTTCTTC. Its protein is CASSDSSYNEQFF. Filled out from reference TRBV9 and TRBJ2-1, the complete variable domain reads DSGVTQTPKHLITATGQRVTLRCSPRSGDLSVYWYQQSLDQGLQFLIQYYNGEERAKGNILERFSAQQFPDLHSELNLSSLELGDSALYFCASSDSSYNEQFFGPGTRLTVL.

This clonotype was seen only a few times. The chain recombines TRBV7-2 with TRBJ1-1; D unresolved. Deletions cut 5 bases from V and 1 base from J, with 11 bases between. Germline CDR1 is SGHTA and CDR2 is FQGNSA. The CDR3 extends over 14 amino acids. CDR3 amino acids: CASSPWAGNTEAFF. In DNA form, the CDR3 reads TGTGCCAGCAGCCCATGGGCAGGGAACACTGAAGCTTTCTTT.

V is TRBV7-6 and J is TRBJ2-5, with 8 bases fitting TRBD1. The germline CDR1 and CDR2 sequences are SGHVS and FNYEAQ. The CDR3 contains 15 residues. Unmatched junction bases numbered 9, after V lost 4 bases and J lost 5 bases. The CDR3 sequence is CASSWSTRDRETQYF. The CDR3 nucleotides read TGTGCCAGCAGCTGGAGCACCCGGGACAGGGAGACCCAGTACTTC.

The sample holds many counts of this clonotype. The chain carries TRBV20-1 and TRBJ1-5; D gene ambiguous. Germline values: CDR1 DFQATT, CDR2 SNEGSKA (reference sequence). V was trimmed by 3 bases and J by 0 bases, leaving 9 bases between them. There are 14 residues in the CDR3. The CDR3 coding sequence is TGCAGTGCTAGTGTCGGGTATAGCAATCAGCCCCAGCATTTT. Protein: CSASVGYSNQPQHF.

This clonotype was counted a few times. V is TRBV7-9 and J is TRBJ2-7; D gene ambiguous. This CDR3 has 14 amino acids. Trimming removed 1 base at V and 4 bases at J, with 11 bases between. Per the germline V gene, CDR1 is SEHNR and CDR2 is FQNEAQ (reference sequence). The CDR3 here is CASSLEVLNYEQYF. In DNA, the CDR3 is TGTGCCAGCAGCTTAGAAGTGTTGAATTACGAGCAGTACTTC. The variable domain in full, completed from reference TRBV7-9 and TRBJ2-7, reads DTGVSQNPRHKITKRGQNVTFRCDPISEHNRLYWYRQTLGQGPEFLTYFQNEAQLEKSRLLSDRFSAERPKGSFSTLEIQRTEQGDSAMYLCASSLEVLNYEQYFGPGTRLTVT.

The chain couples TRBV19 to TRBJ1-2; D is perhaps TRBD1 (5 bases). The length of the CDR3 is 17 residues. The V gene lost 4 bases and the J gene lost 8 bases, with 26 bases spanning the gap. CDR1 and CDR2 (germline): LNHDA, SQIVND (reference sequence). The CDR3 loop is CASSKGTSDVTRGGYTF. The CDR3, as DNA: TGTGCCAGTAGTAAGGGGACTTCAGACGTGACGAGGGGCGGCTACACCTTC.

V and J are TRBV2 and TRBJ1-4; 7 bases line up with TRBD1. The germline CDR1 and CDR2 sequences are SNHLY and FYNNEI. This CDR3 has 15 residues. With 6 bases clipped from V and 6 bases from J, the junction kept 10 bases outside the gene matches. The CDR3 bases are TGTGCCAGCAGCCCCCAGACAGGGTCGTATGAAAAACTGTTTTTT. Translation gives CASSPQTGSYEKLFF.

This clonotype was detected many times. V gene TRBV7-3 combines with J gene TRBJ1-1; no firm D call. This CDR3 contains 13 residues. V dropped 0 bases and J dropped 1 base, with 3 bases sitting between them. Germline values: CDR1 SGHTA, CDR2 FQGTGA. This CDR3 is CASSLTQNTEAFF. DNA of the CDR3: TGTGCCAGCAGCTTAACCCAGAACACTGAAGCTTTCTTT.

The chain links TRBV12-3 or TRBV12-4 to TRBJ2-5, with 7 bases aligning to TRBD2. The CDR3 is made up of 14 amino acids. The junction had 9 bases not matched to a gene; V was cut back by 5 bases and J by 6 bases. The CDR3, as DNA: TGTGCCAGCAGTACTAGAGACGGGGGGAAGACCCAGTACTTC. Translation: CASSTRDGGKTQYF.

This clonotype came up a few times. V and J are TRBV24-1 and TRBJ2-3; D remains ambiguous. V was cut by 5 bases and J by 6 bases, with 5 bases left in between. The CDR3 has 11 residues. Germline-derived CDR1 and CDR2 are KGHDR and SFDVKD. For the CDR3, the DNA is TGTGCCACCAGTGTGGGGGATACGCAGTATTTT. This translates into CATSVGDTQYF.

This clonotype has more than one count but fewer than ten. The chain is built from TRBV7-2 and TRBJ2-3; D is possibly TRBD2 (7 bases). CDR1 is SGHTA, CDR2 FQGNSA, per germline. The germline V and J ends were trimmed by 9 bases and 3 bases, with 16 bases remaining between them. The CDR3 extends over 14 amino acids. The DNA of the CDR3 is TGTGCCAGTGCTCCTGGGGGGGCGACAGATACGCAGTATTTT. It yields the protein CASAPGGATDTQYF.

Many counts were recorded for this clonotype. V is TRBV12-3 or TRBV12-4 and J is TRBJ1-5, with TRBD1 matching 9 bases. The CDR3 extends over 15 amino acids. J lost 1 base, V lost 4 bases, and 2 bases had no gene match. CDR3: CASSWGQGSNQPQHF. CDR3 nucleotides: TGTGCCAGCAGTTGGGGACAGGGAAGCAATCAGCCCCAGCATTTT.

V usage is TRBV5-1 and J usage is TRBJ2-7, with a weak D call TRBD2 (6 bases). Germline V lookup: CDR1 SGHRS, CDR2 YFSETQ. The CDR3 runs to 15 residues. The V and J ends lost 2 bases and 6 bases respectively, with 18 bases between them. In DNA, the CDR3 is TGCGCCAGCAGCTTACGAACAGGTGCGGGGCGCGAGCAGTACTTC. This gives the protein CASSLRTGAGREQYF.

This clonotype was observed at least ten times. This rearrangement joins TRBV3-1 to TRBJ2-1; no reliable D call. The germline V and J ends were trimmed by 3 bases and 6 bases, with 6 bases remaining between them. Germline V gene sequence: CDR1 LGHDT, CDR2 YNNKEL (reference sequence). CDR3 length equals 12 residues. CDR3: CASSQDPNEQFF. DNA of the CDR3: TGTGCCAGCAGCCAGGATCCCAATGAGCAGTTCTTC.

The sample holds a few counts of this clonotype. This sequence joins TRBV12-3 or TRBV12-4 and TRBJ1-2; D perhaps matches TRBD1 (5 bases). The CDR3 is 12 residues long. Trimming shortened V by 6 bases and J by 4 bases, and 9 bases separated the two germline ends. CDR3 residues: CASSEGSYGYTF. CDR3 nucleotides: TGTGCCAGCAGCGAGGGGAGCTATGGCTACACCTTC.

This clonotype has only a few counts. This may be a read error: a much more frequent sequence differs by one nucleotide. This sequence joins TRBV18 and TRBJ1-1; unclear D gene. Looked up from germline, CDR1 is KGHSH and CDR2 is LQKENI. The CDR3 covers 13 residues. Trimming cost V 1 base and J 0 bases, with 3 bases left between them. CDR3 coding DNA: TGTGCCAGCTCACCACGGATGAACACTGAAGCTTTCTTT. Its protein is CASSPRMNTEAFF.

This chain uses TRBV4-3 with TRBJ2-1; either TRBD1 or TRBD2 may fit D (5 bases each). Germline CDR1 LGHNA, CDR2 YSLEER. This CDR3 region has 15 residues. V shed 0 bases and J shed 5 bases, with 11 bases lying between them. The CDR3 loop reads CASSQEGEGNNEQFF. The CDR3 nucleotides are TGCGCCAGCAGCCAAGAGGGGGAAGGGAACAATGAGCAGTTCTTC.

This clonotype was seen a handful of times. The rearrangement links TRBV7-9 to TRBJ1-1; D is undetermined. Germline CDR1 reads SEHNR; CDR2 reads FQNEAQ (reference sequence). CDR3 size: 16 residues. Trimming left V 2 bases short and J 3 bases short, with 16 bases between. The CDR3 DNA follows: TGTGCCAGCAGCTTAACGAGTAGGAGGGAAGACACTGAAGCTTTCTTT. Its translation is CASSLTSRREDTEAFF.

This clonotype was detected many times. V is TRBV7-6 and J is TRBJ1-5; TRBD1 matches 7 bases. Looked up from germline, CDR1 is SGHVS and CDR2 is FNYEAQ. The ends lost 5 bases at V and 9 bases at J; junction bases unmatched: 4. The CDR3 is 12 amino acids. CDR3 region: CASSRQGRPQHF. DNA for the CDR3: TGTGCCAGCAGCCGACAGGGAAGGCCCCAGCATTTT.